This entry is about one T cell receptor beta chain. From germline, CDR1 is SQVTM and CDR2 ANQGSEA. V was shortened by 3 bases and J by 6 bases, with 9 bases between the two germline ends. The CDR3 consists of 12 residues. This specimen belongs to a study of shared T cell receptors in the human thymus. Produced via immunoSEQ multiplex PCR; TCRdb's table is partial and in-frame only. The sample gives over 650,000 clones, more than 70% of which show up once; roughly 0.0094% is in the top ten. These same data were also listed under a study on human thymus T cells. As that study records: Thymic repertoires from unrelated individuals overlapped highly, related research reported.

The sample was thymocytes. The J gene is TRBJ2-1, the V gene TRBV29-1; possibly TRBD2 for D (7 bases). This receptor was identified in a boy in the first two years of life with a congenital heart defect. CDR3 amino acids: CSVERGGNEQFF. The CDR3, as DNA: TGCAGCGTTGAGAGGGGGGGCAATGAGCAGTTCTTC.